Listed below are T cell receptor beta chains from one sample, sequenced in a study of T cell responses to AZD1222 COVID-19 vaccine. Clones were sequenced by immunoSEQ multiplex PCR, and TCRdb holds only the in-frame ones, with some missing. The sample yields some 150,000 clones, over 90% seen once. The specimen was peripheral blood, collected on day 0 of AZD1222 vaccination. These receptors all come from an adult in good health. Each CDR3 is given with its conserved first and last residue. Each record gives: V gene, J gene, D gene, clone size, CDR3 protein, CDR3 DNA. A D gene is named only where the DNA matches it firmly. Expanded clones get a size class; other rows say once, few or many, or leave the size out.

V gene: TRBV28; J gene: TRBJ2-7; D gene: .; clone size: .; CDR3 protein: CASLERGNAYEQYF; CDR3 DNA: TGTGCCAGTTTGGAGAGGGGAAATGCCTACGAGCAGTACTTC
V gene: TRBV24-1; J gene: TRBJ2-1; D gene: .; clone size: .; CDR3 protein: CATSDGPSGEQFF; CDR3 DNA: TGTGCCACCAGTGACGGACCTTCGGGTGAGCAGTTCTTC
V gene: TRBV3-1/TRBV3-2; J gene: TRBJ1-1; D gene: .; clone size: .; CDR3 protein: CASSQDVARANTEAFF; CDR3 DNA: TGTGCCAGCAGCCAAGATGTGGCCAGGGCGAACACTGAAGCTTTCTTT
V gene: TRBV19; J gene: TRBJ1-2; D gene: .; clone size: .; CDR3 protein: CASSIAWTTNYGYTF; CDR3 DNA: TGTGCCAGTAGTATAGCTTGGACCACCAACTATGGCTACACCTTC
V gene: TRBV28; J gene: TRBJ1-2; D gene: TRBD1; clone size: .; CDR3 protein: CASSLIRDRGISNYGYTF; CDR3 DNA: TGTGCCAGCAGTCTCATCCGGGACAGGGGAATCTCTAACTATGGCTACACCTTC
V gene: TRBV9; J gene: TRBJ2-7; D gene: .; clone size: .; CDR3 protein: CASSPRTELSYEQYF; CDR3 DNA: TGTGCCAGCAGCCCGCGGACAGAACTCTCCTACGAGCAGTACTTC
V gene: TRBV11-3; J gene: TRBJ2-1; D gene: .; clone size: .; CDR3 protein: CASSLAVRAEQFF; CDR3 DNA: TGTGCCAGCAGCTTAGCAGTCCGCGCTGAGCAGTTCTTC
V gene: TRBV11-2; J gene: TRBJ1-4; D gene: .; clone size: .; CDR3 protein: CASSPGRANEKLFF; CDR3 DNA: TGTGCCAGCAGCCCCGGACGGGCTAATGAAAAACTGTTTTTT
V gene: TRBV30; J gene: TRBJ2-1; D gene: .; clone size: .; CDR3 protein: CAWSVQSGMGFF; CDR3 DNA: TGTGCCTGGAGTGTACAAAGTGGAATGGGGTTCTTC
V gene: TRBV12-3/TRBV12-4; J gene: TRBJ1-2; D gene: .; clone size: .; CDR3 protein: CASSHPALADYTF; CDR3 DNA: TGTGCCAGCAGTCACCCCGCTCTGGCGGACTACACCTTC
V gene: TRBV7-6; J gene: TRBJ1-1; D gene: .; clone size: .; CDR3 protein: CASSSGANTEAFF; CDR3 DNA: TGTGCCAGCAGCTCAGGGGCGAACACTGAAGCTTTCTTT
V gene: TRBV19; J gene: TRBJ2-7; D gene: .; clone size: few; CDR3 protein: CASSIRDNYEQYF; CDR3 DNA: TGTGCCAGTAGTATAAGGGACAACTACGAGCAGTACTTC
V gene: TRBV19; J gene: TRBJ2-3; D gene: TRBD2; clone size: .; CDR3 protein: CASSGGTSGRASDTQYF; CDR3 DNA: TGTGCCAGTAGTGGGGGGACTAGCGGGAGGGCCTCAGATACGCAGTATTTT
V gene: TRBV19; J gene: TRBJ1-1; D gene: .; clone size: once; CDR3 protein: CASIEGGVGTEAFF; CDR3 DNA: TGTGCCAGTATTGAGGGGGGCGTGGGAACTGAAGCTTTCTTT
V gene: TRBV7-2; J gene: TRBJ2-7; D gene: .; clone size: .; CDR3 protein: CASSVTGIGEQYF; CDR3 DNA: TGTGCCAGCAGCGTAACAGGGATAGGCGAGCAGTACTTC
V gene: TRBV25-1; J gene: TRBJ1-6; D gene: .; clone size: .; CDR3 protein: CASSESAGENSPLHF; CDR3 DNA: TGTGCCAGCAGTGAGTCGGCAGGAGAGAATTCACCCCTCCACTTT
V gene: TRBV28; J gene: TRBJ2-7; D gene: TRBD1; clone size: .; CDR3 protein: CASSPGQAWTYEQYF; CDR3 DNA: TGTGCCAGCAGTCCTGGACAGGCTTGGACCTACGAGCAGTACTTC
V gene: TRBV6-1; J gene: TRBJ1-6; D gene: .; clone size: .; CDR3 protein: CASSEPDNSPLHF; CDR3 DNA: TGTGCCAGCAGTGAACCAGATAATTCACCCCTCCACTTT
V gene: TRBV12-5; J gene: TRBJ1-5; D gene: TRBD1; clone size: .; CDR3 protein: CASAQGQGFNQPQHF; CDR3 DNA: TGTGCTAGTGCCCAGGGACAGGGGTTTAATCAGCCCCAGCATTTT
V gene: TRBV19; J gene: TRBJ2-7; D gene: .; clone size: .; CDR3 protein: CASSSSLTGYEQYF; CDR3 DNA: TGTGCCAGTAGTTCTTCCCTAACTGGGTACGAGCAGTACTTC
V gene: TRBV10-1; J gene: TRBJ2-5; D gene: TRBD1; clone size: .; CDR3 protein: CASSESTGFGETQYF; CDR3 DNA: TGCGCCAGCAGTGAGTCGACAGGGTTCGGAGAGACCCAGTACTTC
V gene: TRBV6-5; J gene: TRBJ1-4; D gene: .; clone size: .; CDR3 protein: CASNAPPTNEKLFF; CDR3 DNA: TGTGCCAGCAACGCGCCCCCAACTAATGAAAAACTGTTTTTT
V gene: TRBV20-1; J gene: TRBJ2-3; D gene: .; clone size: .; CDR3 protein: CSASLRSTDTQYF; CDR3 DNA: TGCAGTGCTAGTTTGCGGAGCACAGATACGCAGTATTTT
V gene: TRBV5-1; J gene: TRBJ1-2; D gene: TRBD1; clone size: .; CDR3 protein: CASSTGQGTNYGYTF; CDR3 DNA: TGCGCCAGCAGCACGGGACAGGGGACTAACTATGGCTACACCTTC
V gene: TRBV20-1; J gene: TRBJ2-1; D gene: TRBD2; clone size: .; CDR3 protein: CSASSGRVVYNEQFF; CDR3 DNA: TGCAGTGCTAGTTCGGGGAGGGTAGTTTACAATGAGCAGTTCTTC
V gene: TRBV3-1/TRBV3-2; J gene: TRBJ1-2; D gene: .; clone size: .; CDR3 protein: CASSQDLESTNYGYTF; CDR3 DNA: TGTGCCAGCAGCCAAGATCTGGAATCAACTAACTATGGCTACACCTTC
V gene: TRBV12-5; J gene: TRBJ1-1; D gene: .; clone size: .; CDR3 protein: CASGLPSMNTEAFF; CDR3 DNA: TGTGCTAGTGGTTTGCCTTCCATGAACACTGAAGCTTTCTTT
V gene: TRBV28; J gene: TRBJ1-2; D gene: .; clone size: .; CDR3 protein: CASSQTTNYGYTF; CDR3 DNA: TGTGCCAGCAGTCAAACAACAAACTATGGCTACACCTTC
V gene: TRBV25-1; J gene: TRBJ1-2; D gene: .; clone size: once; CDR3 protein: CASSEAGRFYGYTF; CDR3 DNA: TGTGCCAGCAGTGAAGCAGGACGGTTCTATGGCTACACCTTC
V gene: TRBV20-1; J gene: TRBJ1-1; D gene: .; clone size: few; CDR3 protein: CSASRGMVGAEAFF; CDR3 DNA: TGCAGTGCTAGTCGGGGAATGGTTGGTGCTGAAGCTTTCTTT
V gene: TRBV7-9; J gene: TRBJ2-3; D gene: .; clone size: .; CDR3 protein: CASSGDGDTQYF; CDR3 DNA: TGTGCCAGCAGCGGGGATGGGGATACGCAGTATTTT
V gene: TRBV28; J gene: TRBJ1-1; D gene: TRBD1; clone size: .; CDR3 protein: CASSPLGQGDTEAFF; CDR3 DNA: TGTGCCAGCAGTCCCCTCGGACAGGGGGATACTGAAGCTTTCTTT
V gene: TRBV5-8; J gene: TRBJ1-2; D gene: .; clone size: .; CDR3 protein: CASSLELSRDVHYGYTF; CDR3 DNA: TGTGCCAGCAGCTTGGAACTAAGCCGGGACGTTCACTATGGCTACACCTTC
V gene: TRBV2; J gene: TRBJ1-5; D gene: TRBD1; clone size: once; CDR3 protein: CASGTGEMVGQPQHF; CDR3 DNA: TGTGCCAGCGGCACAGGGGAGATGGTCGGTCAGCCCCAGCATTTT